The 21 T cell receptor beta chains below were found in one sample sequenced in a study of shared clonotypes between healthy human individuals. Assay: immunoSEQ multiplex PCR; the TCRdb copy retains only in-frame clones and omits some. This sample has about 640,000 clones, with 72% found just once. The sequencing sample was made of memory CD4+ T cells sorted from blood. Subset given: CD45RA-negative fraction. These receptors all come from a woman aged 25 to 39 in good health.

The gene calls are TRBV11-2 and TRBJ2-7; the D gene is possibly TRBD1 (6 bases). Germline values: CDR1 SGHAT, CDR2 FQNNGV. This CDR3 region has 17 residues. V was cut by 6 bases and J by 0 bases, with 21 bases left in between. The CDR3 DNA sequence: TGTGCCAGCAGACCTTTATCAGGGGCCAAGGGCTCCTACGAGCAGTACTTC. It yields the protein CASRPLSGAKGSYEQYF.

The genes are TRBV5-6 and TRBJ2-2; possibly TRBD2 for D (6 bases). Germline V gene lookup returns CDR1 SGHDT and CDR2 YYEEEE. The CDR3 extends over 16 amino acids. V was pared by 2 bases and J by 5 bases, with 16 bases between. CDR3 sequence: CASSFPRLGVTGELFF. DNA for the CDR3: TGTGCCAGCAGCTTCCCACGACTAGGGGTGACCGGGGAGCTGTTTTTT.

The table lists this clone with a few counts. The chain uses TRBV28 and TRBJ1-2, with TRBD1 as a possible D gene (6 bases). Germline CDR1 reads MDHEN; CDR2 reads SYDVKM. The CDR3 consists of 15 residues. Trimming took off 5 bases at V and 7 bases at J, with 20 bases between the two ends. For the CDR3, the DNA is TGTGCCAGCAGTCCGCACGACGGGGGGCGCTTTGGCTACACCTTC. This sequence encodes CASSPHDGGRFGYTF.

V is TRBV6-6 and J is TRBJ2-2, with TRBD2 matching over 9 bases. This CDR3 is 15 amino acids long. Germline trimming cut 1 base from V and 3 bases from J; bases unmatched to any gene: 0. Germline CDR1 MNHNY, CDR2 SVGAGI (reference sequence). For the CDR3, the DNA is TGTGCCAGCAGTTACTTAGCGGGAGACACCGGGGAGCTGTTTTTT. It encodes CASSYLAGDTGELFF.

The V and J genes are TRBV11-2 and TRBJ2-1; TRBD1 aligns across 7 bases. This CDR3 is 14 amino acids long. After removal of 6 bases from V and 0 bases from J, the junction contained 2 bases not matched to a gene. Germline V lookup: CDR1 SGHAT, CDR2 FQNNGV. This chain's CDR3 is CASRGDSSYNEQFF. In DNA form, the CDR3 reads TGTGCCAGCAGGGGGGACAGCTCCTACAATGAGCAGTTCTTC.

A word on this clone: A much larger clone lies one base from this, so it may be a read error. This sequence joins TRBV9 and TRBJ2-3; unclear D gene. Trimming removed 5 bases at V and 2 bases at J, with 6 bases between. Germline values: CDR1 SGDLS, CDR2 YYNGEE. The CDR3 sequence is 12 residues long. CDR3 DNA sequence: TGTGCCAGCAGTCCTAACACAGATACGCAGTATTTT. Protein: CASSPNTDTQYF. Full variable domain (outside the CDR3, taken from reference TRBV9 and TRBJ2-3): DSGVTQTPKHLITATGQRVTLRCSPRSGDLSVYWYQQSLDQGLQFLIQYYNGEERAKGNILERFSAQQFPDLHSELNLSSLELGDSALYFCASSPNTDTQYFGPGTRLTVL.

This sequence joins TRBV28 and TRBJ1-5; D gene ambiguous. The ends were cut back, 3 bases at V and 6 bases at J, with 18 bases in the middle. CDR3 size: 16 residues. Germline CDR1 is MDHEN and CDR2 is SYDVKM. CDR3 residues: CASSFTPRQKGQPQHF. CDR3 nucleotide sequence: TGTGCCAGCAGTTTTACGCCGCGGCAGAAGGGTCAGCCCCAGCATTTT.

The rearrangement joins TRBV9 to TRBJ2-5; TRBD2 agrees at 10 bases. Germline values: CDR1 SGDLS, CDR2 YYNGEE. J gave up 7 bases and V 4 bases, and 16 bases lay outside the gene matches. The length of the CDR3 is 17 residues. The CDR3 region is CASSPRKEASGSRTQYF. The CDR3, as DNA: TGTGCCAGCAGCCCGAGGAAGGAGGCTAGCGGGAGCCGGACCCAGTACTTC.

V and J are TRBV18 and TRBJ2-1; the D is unclear. Trimming left V 0 bases short and J 4 bases short, with 7 bases between. The germline CDR1 and CDR2 sequences are KGHSH and LQKENI. The CDR3 length is 14 residues. CDR3 protein: CASSPPKAYNEQFF. CDR3 nucleotides: TGTGCCAGCTCACCACCAAAAGCGTACAATGAGCAGTTCTTC.

The chain uses TRBV28 and TRBJ1-1, with 8 bases lining up with TRBD1. With V trimmed by 3 bases and J by 4 bases, 13 bases remained unmatched. The CDR3 spans 17 residues. Germline lookup yields CDR1 MDHEN and CDR2 SYDVKM. CDR3 DNA: TGTGCCAGCAGTTTTCCCCGAATTCAGGGGGCGTCCACTGAAGCTTTCTTT. Encoded protein: CASSFPRIQGASTEAFF. The full variable domain, its missing parts supplied by reference TRBV28 and TRBJ1-1, is DVKVTQSSRYLVKRTGEKVFLECVQDMDHENMFWYRQDPGLGLRLIYFSYDVKMKEKGDIPEGYSVSREKKERFSLILESASTNQTSMYLCASSFPRIQGASTEAFFGQGTRLTVV.

V usage is TRBV4-1 and J usage is TRBJ2-5; D gene unclear. The DNA end favors TRBJ2-7, so the J call may be wrong. This CDR3 contains 15 residues. Germline CDR1 MGHRA, CDR2 YSYEKL. The CDR3 sequence: CASSQRPDGAYEQYF. CDR3 DNA sequence: TGCGCCAGCAGCCAGCGACCGGACGGTGCCTACGAGCAGTACTTC.

This chain links TRBV7-2 with TRBJ2-6; D unclear. V lost 3 bases and J 0 bases, leaving 12 bases between the germline ends. From germline, CDR1 is SGHTA and CDR2 FQGNSA. CDR3 length equals 17 residues. CDR3 in DNA: TGTGCCAGCAGCTTCCGGGCCGCCGCCTCTGGGGCCAACGTCCTGACTTTC. Translated, it gives CASSFRAAASGANVLTF.

J is TRBJ2-7 and V is TRBV19; 9 bases agree with TRBD2. Germline CDR1 is LNHDA and CDR2 is SQIVND (reference sequence). The length of the CDR3 is 14 residues. Trimming cost V 5 bases and J 3 bases; bases outside gene matches: 5. CDR3 region: CASSRASGNYEQYF. The DNA of the CDR3 is TGTGCCAGTAGTCGGGCTAGCGGGAACTACGAGCAGTACTTC.

This sequence joins TRBV27 and TRBJ1-2; 8 nucleotides line up with TRBD1. V was clipped by 5 bases and J by 5 bases; unmatched bases: 7. Germline-derived CDR1 and CDR2 are MNHEY and SMNVEV (reference sequence). There are 14 residues in the CDR3. CDR3 region: CASSKDRDRYGYTF. The CDR3 DNA is TGTGCCAGCAGTAAGGACAGGGATCGGTATGGCTACACCTTC.

V usage is TRBV5-1 and J usage is TRBJ2-1; 9 nucleotides match TRBD2. V dropped 4 bases and J dropped 7; count of bases not matched to a gene: 6. The CDR3 has 14 residues. Germline V lookup: CDR1 SGHRS, CDR2 YFSETQ. Here the CDR3 reads CASSKVAGVNEQFF. The CDR3 region has the DNA TGCGCCAGCAGCAAGGTAGCGGGAGTAAATGAGCAGTTCTTC.

This clone has more than one count but fewer than ten. V is TRBV10-1 and J is TRBJ2-3; D might be TRBD2 (5 bases). The V end lost 2 bases, the J end lost 5 bases, and 5 bases lay between the germline ends. The germline V gene encodes CDR1 WNHNN and CDR2 SYGVQD (reference sequence). The CDR3 has 12 amino acids. The CDR3 sequence is CASSEREDTQYF. The CDR3 DNA reads as TGCGCCAGCAGTGAGCGGGAAGATACGCAGTATTTT.

The chain recombines TRBV15 with TRBJ1-1; D not resolved. The V gene's germline CDR1 is LNHNV and CDR2 YYDKDF (reference sequence). Trimming shortened V by 1 base and J by 5 bases, and 14 bases separated the two germline ends. The CDR3 runs to 15 residues. CDR3 sequence: CATSRGEGRGTEAFF. The CDR3 bases are TGTGCCACCAGCAGAGGGGAAGGGCGAGGTACTGAAGCTTTCTTT.

This chain joins TRBV6-5 and TRBJ1-2; possibly TRBD1 for D (6 bases). Trimming shortened V by 6 bases and J by 8 bases, and 19 bases separated the two germline ends. Germline V gene lookup returns CDR1 MNHEY and CDR2 SVGAGI. The CDR3 has 14 amino acids. Here the CDR3 reads CASRKTGAGEGYTF. CDR3 DNA sequence: TGTGCCAGCAGAAAAACGGGGGCGGGAGAAGGCTACACCTTC.

This chain connects TRBV6-1 to TRBJ2-4, with 7 positions matching TRBD2. The CDR3 extends over 14 amino acids. V gave up 6 bases and J gave up 5 bases; unmatched junction bases: 7. CDR1 and CDR2 from the germline V gene are MNHNS and SASEGT. The CDR3 coding sequence is TGTGCCAGCAGCCCTTTTGCGGGGGAAAACATTCAGTACTTC. It specifies CASSPFAGENIQYF.

The rearrangement uses TRBV6-5 and TRBJ2-1, with 11 nucleotides matching TRBD2. Germline V gene data show CDR1 as MNHEY and CDR2 as SVGAGI. J lost 6 bases, V lost 5 bases, and 6 bases had no gene match. The CDR3 runs to 15 residues. CDR3 residues: CASSTPGLAVNEQFF. The DNA of the CDR3 is TGTGCCAGCAGTACGCCGGGACTAGCGGTCAATGAGCAGTTCTTC.

This sequence joins TRBV10-3 and TRBJ1-2; TRBD1 is a possible D gene (6 bases). V shed 6 bases and J shed 7 bases, with 9 bases lying between them. The germline gives CDR1 ENHRY, CDR2 SYGVKD. The CDR3 consists of 11 residues. CDR3 DNA: TGTGCCATCAGCGCGGACAGTGGCTACACCTTC. The encoded protein is CAISADSGYTF.